One sample yielded the 14 T cell receptor beta chains listed below, sequenced in a study of identifying expanded T cells in peripheral blood. Sequencing used immunoSEQ multiplex PCR; TCRdb keeps in-frame clones, though not all of them. The sample holds around 130,000 clones, roughly 90% seen once. The sample consisted of blood. The source is a person between 18 and 75 years old in good health.

This rearrangement joins TRBV5-1 to TRBJ1-1, with D possibly matching TRBD1 (5 bases). The CDR3 consists of 15 residues. V was pared by 4 bases and J by 3 bases, with 16 bases between. The V gene's germline CDR1 is SGHRS and CDR2 YFSETQ. The CDR3 region is CASSIVVGGDTEAFF. The DNA for the CDR3 is TGCGCCAGCAGCATCGTTGTTGGGGGGGACACTGAAGCTTTCTTT.

The chain couples TRBV7-6 to TRBJ2-1; D is possibly TRBD1 (5 bases). CDR1 is SGHVS, CDR2 FNYEAQ, per germline. The CDR3 runs to 15 residues. Trimming removed 5 bases from V and 0 bases from J, with 11 bases in between. This CDR3 is CASSPRQGSYNEQFF. The CDR3 bases are TGTGCCAGCAGCCCCCGCCAGGGCTCCTACAATGAGCAGTTCTTC.

The chain couples TRBV10-2 to TRBJ1-5; D not resolved. Germline V gene sequence: CDR1 WSHSY, CDR2 SAAADI. V was cut by 3 bases and J by 1 base, with 4 bases left in between. CDR3 length: 13 residues. Here the CDR3 reads CASSDGSNQPQHF. The CDR3 DNA reads TGCGCCAGCAGTGATGGGAGCAATCAGCCCCAGCATTTT.

This clone showed up just once. The J gene is TRBJ2-5, the V gene TRBV5-1; no definite D call. The CDR3 covers 12 residues. Germline V gene lookup returns CDR1 SGHRS and CDR2 YFSETQ. The ends were cut back, 0 bases at V and 5 bases at J, with 5 bases in the middle. The CDR3, as DNA: TGCGCCAGCAGCTTGGCGGTGGAGACCCAGTACTTC. This codes for CASSLAVETQYF.

The chain links TRBV14 to TRBJ1-4, with 10 bases that match TRBD1. The junction had 6 bases not matched to a gene; V was cut back by 3 bases and J by 5 bases. The germline V gene encodes CDR1 SGHDN and CDR2 FVKESK. The CDR3 runs 16 residues. This chain's CDR3 is CASSQLTGGRNEKLFF. Written as DNA, the CDR3 is TGTGCCAGCAGCCAGCTGACAGGGGGCAGGAATGAAAAACTGTTTTTT.

This clone has a handful of counts. This chain links TRBV4-3 with TRBJ1-6; D may be TRBD1 (5 bases). The CDR3 contains 16 residues. Germline V CDR1 and CDR2: LGHNA, YSLEER. The V end was cut by 3 bases, the J end by 3 bases, with 12 bases between. CDR3 nucleotide sequence: TGCGCCAGCAGCCAGGGGGGAGGAATCTATAATTCACCCCTCCACTTT. As protein: CASSQGGGIYNSPLHF.

The rearrangement links TRBV18 to TRBJ2-6; D possibly corresponds to TRBD1 (6 bases). The CDR3 has 18 amino acids. V lost 3 bases and J lost 0, with 15 bases in between. Germline V lookup: CDR1 KGHSH, CDR2 LQKENI. The CDR3: CASSPFRDMSSGANVLTF. In DNA form, the CDR3 reads TGTGCCAGCTCACCGTTCCGGGACATGTCCTCTGGGGCCAACGTCCTGACTTTC.

V and J are TRBV4-3 and TRBJ1-6; 10 bases are shared with TRBD1. Trimming took 0 bases from V and 9 from J; bases not matched to a gene: 11. This CDR3 has 18 residues. CDR1 is LGHNA and CDR2 is YSLEER in the germline V gene. This chain's CDR3 is CASSQEISPGQGSSPLHF. The CDR3 coding sequence is TGCGCCAGCAGCCAAGAAATATCGCCGGGACAGGGGTCTTCACCCCTCCACTTT.

The chain links TRBV30 to TRBJ1-6; perhaps TRBD1 as D (5 bases). The ends were cut back, 3 bases at V and 10 bases at J, with 16 bases in the middle. Germline V CDR1 and CDR2: GTSNPN, SVGIG (reference sequence). This CDR3 has 14 amino acids. In DNA, the CDR3 is TGTGCCTGGAGCTTAACGTCGGGGGACTCACCCCTCCACTTT. It specifies CAWSLTSGDSPLHF.

This clone was found once. V is TRBV6-5 and J is TRBJ1-1; D is ambiguous. Germline V gene data show CDR1 as MNHEY and CDR2 as SVGAGI. The CDR3 extends over 12 amino acids. The V end was cut by 9 bases, the J end by 1 base, with 9 bases between. Here the CDR3 reads CASLNRNTEAFF. In DNA form, the CDR3 reads TGTGCCAGTCTCAACAGGAACACTGAAGCTTTCTTT.

This chain joins TRBV5-1 and TRBJ2-3; possibly TRBD2 for D (6 bases). Trimming left V 0 bases short and J 6 bases short, with 8 bases between. This CDR3 comprises 13 residues. Germline V gene sequence: CDR1 SGHRS, CDR2 YFSETQ. Here the CDR3 reads CASSLVGSDTQYF. CDR3 nucleotide sequence: TGCGCCAGCAGCTTGGTCGGGAGTGATACGCAGTATTTT.

J is TRBJ1-1 and V is TRBV6-4; maybe TRBD1 (5 bases). This CDR3 is built from 12 residues. Germline CDR1 reads MRHNA; CDR2 reads SNTAGT. V dropped 6 bases and J dropped 11 bases, with 16 bases sitting between them. The CDR3 reads CASSNGGDPAFF. The CDR3 DNA reads TGTGCCAGCAGCAACGGGGGGGATCCGGCTTTCTTT.

The chain combines TRBV7-2 with TRBJ2-5; 8 bases line up with TRBD1. Germline values: CDR1 SGHTA, CDR2 FQGNSA. The CDR3 is 15 residues long. J gave up 4 bases and V 5 bases, and 9 bases lay outside the gene matches. This CDR3 reads CASSANRGSLETQYF. The DNA for the CDR3 is TGTGCCAGCAGCGCTAACAGGGGGAGCCTAGAGACCCAGTACTTC. Full variable domain (remainder filled in from reference TRBV7-2 and TRBJ2-5): GAGVSQSPSNKVTEKGKDVELRCDPISGHTALYWYRQSLGQGLEFLIYFQGNSAPDKSGLPSDRFSAERTGGSVSTLTIQRTQQEDSAVYLCASSANRGSLETQYFGPGTRLLVL.

This rearrangement joins TRBV7-2 to TRBJ2-7; D not certain. The germline V gene has CDR1 SGHTA and CDR2 FQGNSA. This CDR3 has 14 amino acids. The V gene lost 2 bases and the J gene lost 2 bases, with 10 bases spanning the gap. Here the CDR3 DNA reads TGTGCCAGCAGCTTAACGCTGATAACCTACGAGCAGTACTTC. Translating gives CASSLTLITYEQYF.